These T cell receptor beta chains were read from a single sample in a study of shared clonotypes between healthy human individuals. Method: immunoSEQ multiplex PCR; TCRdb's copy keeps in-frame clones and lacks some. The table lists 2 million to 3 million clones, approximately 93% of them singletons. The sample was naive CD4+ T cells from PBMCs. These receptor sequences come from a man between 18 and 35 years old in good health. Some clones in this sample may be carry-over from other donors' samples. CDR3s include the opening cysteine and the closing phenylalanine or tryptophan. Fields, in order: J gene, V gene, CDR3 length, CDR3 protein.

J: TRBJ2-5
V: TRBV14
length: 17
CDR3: CASSMGRADRGLETQYF

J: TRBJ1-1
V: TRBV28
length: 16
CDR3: CASSPDRGLVNTEAFF

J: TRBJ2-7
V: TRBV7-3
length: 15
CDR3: CASSISGTGVYEQYF

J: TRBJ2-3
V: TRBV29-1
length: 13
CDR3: CSVVAGVTDTQYF

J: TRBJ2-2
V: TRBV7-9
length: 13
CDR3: CASSLVSTGELFF

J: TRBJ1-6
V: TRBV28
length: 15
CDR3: CASRTIQGGNSPLHF

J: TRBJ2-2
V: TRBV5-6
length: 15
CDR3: CASSLLAGGPGELFF

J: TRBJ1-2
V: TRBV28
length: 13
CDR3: CASSLETGLGYTF

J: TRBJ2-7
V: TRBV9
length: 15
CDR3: CASSALGLAGGEQYF

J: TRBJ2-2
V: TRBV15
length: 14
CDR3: CATSNPRNTGELFF

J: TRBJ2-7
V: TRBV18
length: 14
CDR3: CASSPGASFYEQYF

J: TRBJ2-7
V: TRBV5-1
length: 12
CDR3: CAGLRDAREQYF

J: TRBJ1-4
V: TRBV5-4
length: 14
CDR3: CASSPTGEGEKLFF

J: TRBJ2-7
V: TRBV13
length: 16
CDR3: CASSPQGRGGQPEQYF

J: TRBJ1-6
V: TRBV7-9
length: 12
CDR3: CASGRVGSPLHF

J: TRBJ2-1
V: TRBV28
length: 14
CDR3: CASSLLASYNEQFF

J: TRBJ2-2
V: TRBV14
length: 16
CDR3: CASSQVSGQLTGELFF

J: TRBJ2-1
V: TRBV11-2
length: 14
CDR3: CASTRTRIYNEQFF

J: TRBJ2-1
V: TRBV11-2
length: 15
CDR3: CASSFRASSYNEQFF

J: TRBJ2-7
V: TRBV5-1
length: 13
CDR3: CASSLGDPYEQYF

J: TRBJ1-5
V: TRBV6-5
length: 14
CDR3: CASSYAGGNQPQHF

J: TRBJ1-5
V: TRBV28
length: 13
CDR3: CASSYRGYQPQHF

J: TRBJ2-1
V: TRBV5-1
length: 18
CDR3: CASSPIPDRLGRGDEQFF

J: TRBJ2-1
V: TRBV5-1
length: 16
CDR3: CASTPGGQGVYNEQFF

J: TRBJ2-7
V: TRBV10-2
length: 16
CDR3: CASSEAPGQGPYEQYF

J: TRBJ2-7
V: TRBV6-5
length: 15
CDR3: CASSRDSGGPYEQYF

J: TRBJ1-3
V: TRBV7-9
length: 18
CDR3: CASAGGQGRRSSGNTIYF

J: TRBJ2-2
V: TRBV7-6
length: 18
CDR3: CASSFSRLAGGRTGELFF

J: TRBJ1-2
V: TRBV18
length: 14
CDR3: CASSPTDRLEGYTF

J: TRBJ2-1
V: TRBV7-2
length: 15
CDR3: CASSSWDRENGEQFF

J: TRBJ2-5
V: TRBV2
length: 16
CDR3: CASSEEGLAGGKTQYF

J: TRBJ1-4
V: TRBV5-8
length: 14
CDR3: CASSRDSTNEKLFF

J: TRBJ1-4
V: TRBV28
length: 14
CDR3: CASSFVRTNEKLFF

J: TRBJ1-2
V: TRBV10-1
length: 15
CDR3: CASSEGWKDRDGYTF

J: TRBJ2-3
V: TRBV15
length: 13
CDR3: CATRTSGTDTQYF

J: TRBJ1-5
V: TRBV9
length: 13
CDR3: CASSGGRGQPQHF

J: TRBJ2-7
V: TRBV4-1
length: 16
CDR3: CASSQDGASGTYEQYF

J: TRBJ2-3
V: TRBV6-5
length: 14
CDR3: CASSSLEGADTQYF

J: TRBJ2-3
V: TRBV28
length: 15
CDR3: CASSSQSPRIHTQYF

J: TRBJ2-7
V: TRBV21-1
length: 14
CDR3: CASSKYGRPHGQYF

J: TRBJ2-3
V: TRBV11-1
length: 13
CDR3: CASSFQRTDTQYF

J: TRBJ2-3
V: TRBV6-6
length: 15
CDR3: CASRTLAGGADTQYF

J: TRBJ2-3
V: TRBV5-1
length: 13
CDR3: CASSFQGTDTQYF

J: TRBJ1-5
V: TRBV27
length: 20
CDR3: CASSPHRARDPDYSNQPQHF